The 7 T cell receptor beta chains given below trace back to one sample, sequenced in a study of regulatory T cells in long-lasting Graves disease. Through Arm-PCR of CDR3 regions and iRepertoire HTBI primers, TCR beta libraries were built. MiXCR, run by TCRdb on the multiplex PCR reads, gives a single entry per CDR3 protein. The table has over 350,000 distinct CDR3 sequences, approximately 15% seen once. As to time point: newly diagnosed GD, antithyroid drugs for less than 3 months. PBMC-extracted RNA yielded the TCR library. The sample also formed part of further work on T cells in Graves' hyperthyroidism and ophthalmopathy.

Sequencing used peripheral blood mononuclear cells (PBMCs), obtained at new diagnosis, from a patient treated with antithyroid drugs. These receptor sequences come from a woman in her 40s with Graves disease.

This clonotype occurred many times. The chain has TRBV27 and TRBJ2-7, with TRBD1 identical over 8 bases. With 5 bases clipped from V and 0 bases from J, the junction kept 6 bases outside the gene matches. CDR3 length: 15 residues. CDR1 is MNHEY, CDR2 SMNVEV, per germline (reference sequence). CDR3 in amino acids: CASSTYRGSSYEQYF. CDR3 bases: TGTGCCAGCAGTACTTACAGGGGGAGCTCCTACGAGCAGTACTTC.

This clonotype was observed at least ten times. The chain uses TRBV6-2 or TRBV6-3 and TRBJ2-1; 8 bases fit TRBD2. J was trimmed by 7 bases and V by 7 bases; bases with no gene match: 9. The CDR3 loop spans 14 amino acids. The germline gives CDR1 MNHEY, CDR2 SVGEGT. This CDR3 reads CASTRTSYLNEQFF. The CDR3 DNA sequence: TGTGCCAGCACCCGGACTAGCTACCTGAATGAGCAGTTCTTC.

The sample holds many counts of this clonotype. The J gene is TRBJ2-5, the V gene TRBV3-1, with unresolved D. The CDR3 has 16 residues. V was trimmed by 0 bases and J by 1 base, leaving 12 bases between them. CDR1 and CDR2 (germline): LGHDT, YNNKEL (reference sequence). The CDR3 spells CASSQETHLPQETQYF. CDR3 coding DNA: TGTGCCAGCAGCCAAGAAACCCACCTACCCCAAGAGACCCAGTACTTC.

This clonotype was counted ten times or more. The chain carries TRBV19 and TRBJ1-1; D not resolved. Looked up from germline, CDR1 is LNHDA and CDR2 is SQIVND (reference sequence). V was trimmed by 4 bases and J by 0 bases, leaving 15 bases between them. CDR3 length: 16 residues. The CDR3 nucleotides are TGTGCCAGTAGTAAGGCAAGGCCTAGGATGAACACTGAAGCTTTCTTT. It codes for CASSKARPRMNTEAFF.

This sequence joins TRBV3-1 and TRBJ2-7; D uncertain. Germline assignment: CDR1 LGHDT and CDR2 YNNKEL (reference sequence). V lost 0 bases and J lost 9, with 21 bases in between. The CDR3 runs 16 residues. The CDR3 sequence is CASSQDVGLSPLGQYF. The DNA of the CDR3 is TGTGCCAGCAGCCAAGACGTCGGGCTGTCCCCCCTCGGGCAGTACTTC.

This chain links TRBV20-1 with TRBJ1-6; TRBD1 is a possible D gene (5 bases). V was cut by 0 bases and J by 8 bases, with 11 bases left in between. Looked up from germline, CDR1 is DFQATT and CDR2 is SNEGSKA (reference sequence). The CDR3 contains 14 residues. This CDR3 reads CSARDGWGDSPLHF. The CDR3 region has the DNA TGCAGTGCTAGAGATGGGTGGGGGGATTCACCCCTCCACTTT.

This clonotype was observed at least ten times. This chain links TRBV10-3 with TRBJ2-2; D may be TRBD1 (6 bases). The germline gives CDR1 ENHRY, CDR2 SYGVKD. V lost 0 bases to trimming and J lost 4 bases, with 12 bases between them. The CDR3 is made up of 16 amino acids. The CDR3 region is CAISESKDSFTGELFF. In DNA form, the CDR3 reads TGTGCCATCAGTGAGTCGAAGGACAGTTTCACCGGGGAGCTGTTTTTT.